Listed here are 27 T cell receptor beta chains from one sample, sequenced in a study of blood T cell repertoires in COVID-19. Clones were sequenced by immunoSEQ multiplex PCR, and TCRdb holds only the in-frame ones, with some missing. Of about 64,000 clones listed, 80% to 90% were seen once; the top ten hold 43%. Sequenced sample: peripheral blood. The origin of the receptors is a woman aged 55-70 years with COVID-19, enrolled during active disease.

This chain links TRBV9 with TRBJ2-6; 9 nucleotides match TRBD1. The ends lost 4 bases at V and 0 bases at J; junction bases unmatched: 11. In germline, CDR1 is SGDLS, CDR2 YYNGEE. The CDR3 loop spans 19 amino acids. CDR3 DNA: TGTGCCAGCAGCCCAACCCCGGGACAGGGTTTCTCTGGGGCCAACGTCCTGACTTTC. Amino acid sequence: CASSPTPGQGFSGANVLTF.

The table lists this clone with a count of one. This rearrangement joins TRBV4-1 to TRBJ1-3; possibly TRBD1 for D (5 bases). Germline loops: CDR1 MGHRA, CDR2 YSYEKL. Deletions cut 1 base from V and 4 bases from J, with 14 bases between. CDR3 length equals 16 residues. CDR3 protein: CASSQGWGRNGNTIYF. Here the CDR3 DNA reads TGCGCCAGCAGCCAAGGTTGGGGCAGAAACGGAAACACCATATATTTT.

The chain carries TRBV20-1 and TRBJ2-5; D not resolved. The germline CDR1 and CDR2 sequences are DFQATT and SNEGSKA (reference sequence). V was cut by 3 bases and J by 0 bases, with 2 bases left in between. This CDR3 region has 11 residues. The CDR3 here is CSASNQETQYF. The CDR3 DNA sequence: TGCAGTGCTAGCAACCAAGAGACCCAGTACTTC.

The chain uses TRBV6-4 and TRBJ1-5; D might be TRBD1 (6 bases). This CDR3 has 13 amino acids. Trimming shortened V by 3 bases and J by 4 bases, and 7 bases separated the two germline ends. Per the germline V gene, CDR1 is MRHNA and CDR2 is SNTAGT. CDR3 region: CASSEGQNQPQHF. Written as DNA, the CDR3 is TGTGCCAGCAGTGAAGGACAGAATCAGCCCCAGCATTTT.

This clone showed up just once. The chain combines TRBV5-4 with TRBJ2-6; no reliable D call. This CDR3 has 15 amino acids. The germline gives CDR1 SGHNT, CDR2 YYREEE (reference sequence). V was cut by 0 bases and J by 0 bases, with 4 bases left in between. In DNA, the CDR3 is TGTGCCAGCAGCTTGGACAGCTCTGGGGCCAACGTCCTGACTTTC. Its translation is CASSLDSSGANVLTF.

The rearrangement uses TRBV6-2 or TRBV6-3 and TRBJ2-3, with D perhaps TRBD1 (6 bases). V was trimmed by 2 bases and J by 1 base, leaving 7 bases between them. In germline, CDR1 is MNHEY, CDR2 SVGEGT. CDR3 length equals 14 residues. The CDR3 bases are TGTGCCAGCAGTTACGAGGGGGGCACAGATACGCAGTATTTT. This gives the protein CASSYEGGTDTQYF.

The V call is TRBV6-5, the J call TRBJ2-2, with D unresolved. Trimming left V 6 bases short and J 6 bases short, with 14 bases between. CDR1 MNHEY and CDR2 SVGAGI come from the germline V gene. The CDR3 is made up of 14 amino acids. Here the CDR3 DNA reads TGTGCCAGCAGCTCCCCTCGTTTCCCCGGGGAGCTGTTTTTT. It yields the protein CASSSPRFPGELFF.

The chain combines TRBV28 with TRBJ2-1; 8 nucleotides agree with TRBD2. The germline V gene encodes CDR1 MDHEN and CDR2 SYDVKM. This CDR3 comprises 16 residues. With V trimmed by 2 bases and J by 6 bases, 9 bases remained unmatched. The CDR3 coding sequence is TGTGCCAGCAGTTTAGAGGGTAGCGGGACCCTCAATGAGCAGTTCTTC. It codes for CASSLEGSGTLNEQFF.

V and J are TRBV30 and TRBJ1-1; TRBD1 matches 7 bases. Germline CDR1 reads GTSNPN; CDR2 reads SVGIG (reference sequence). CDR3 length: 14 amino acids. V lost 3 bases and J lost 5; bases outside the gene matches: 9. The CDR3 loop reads CAWRRDSGSTEAFF. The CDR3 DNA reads TGTGCCTGGAGGAGGGACAGTGGATCGACTGAAGCTTTCTTT.

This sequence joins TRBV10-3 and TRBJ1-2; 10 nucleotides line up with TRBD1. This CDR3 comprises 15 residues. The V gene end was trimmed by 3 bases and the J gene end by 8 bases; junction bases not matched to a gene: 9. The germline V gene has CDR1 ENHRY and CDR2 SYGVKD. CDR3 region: CAISDPRTGGWGYTF. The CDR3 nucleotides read TGTGCCATCAGTGACCCGAGGACAGGGGGATGGGGCTACACCTTC.

CDR3: CASIWTSDSNQPQHF. The CDR3 nucleotides are TGTGCCAGCATTTGGACATCCGATAGCAATCAGCCCCAGCATTTT. The chain combines TRBV6-5 with TRBJ1-5, with a weak D call TRBD1 (5 bases). Per the germline V gene, CDR1 is MNHEY and CDR2 is SVGAGI. The CDR3 spans 15 residues. V lost 7 bases, J lost 0 bases, and 13 bases lay in between.

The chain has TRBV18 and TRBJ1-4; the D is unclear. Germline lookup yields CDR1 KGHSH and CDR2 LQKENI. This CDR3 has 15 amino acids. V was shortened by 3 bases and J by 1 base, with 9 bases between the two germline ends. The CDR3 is CASSPRSGTNEKLFF. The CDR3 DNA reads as TGTGCCAGCTCACCGAGGTCCGGAACTAATGAAAAACTGTTTTTT.

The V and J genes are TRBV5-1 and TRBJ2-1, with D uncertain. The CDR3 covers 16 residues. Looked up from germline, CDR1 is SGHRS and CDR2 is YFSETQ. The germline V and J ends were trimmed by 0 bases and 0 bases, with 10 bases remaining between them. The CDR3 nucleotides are TGCGCCAGCAGCTTGGATGTGGGCAGCTCCTACAATGAGCAGTTCTTC. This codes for CASSLDVGSSYNEQFF.

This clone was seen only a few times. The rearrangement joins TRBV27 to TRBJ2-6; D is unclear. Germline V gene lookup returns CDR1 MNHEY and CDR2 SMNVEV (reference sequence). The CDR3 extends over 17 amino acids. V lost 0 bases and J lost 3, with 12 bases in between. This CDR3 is CASSLSLRQGGANVLTF. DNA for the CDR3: TGTGCCAGCAGTTTATCACTCCGACAAGGTGGGGCCAACGTCCTGACTTTC.

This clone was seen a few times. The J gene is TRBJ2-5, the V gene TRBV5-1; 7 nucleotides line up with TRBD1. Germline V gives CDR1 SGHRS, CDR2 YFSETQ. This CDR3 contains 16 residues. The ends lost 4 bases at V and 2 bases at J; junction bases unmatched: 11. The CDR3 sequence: CASSPTGTVMQETQYF. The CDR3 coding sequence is TGCGCCAGCAGCCCGACTGGGACAGTGATGCAAGAGACCCAGTACTTC.

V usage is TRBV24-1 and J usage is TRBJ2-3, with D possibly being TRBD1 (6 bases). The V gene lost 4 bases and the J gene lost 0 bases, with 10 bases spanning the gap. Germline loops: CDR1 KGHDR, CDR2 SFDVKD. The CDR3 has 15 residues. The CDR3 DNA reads TGTGCCACCAGTGAGCACAGGGTTAGCACAGATACGCAGTATTTT. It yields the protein CATSEHRVSTDTQYF.

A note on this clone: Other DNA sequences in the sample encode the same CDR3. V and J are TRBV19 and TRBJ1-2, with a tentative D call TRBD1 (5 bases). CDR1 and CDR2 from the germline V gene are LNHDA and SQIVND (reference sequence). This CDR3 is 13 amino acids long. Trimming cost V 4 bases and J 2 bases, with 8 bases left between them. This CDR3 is CASSKQGNYGYTF. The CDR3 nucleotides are TGTGCCAGTAGTAAGCAGGGCAACTATGGCTACACCTTC.

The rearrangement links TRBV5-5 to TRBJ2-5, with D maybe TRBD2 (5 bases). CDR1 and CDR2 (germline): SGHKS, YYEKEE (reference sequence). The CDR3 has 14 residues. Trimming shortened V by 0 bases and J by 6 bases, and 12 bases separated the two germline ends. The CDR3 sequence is CASSLETTRQTQYF. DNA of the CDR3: TGTGCCAGCAGCTTGGAGACTACACGACAGACCCAGTACTTC.

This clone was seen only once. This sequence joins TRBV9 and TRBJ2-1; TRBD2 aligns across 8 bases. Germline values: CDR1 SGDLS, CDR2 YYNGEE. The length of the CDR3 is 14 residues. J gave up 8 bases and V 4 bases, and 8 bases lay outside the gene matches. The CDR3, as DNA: TGTGCCAGCAGCCCCCCCGGTAGCGGGGATGAGCAGTTCTTC. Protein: CASSPPGSGDEQFF. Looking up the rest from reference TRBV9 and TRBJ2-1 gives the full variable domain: DSGVTQTPKHLITATGQRVTLRCSPRSGDLSVYWYQQSLDQGLQFLIQYYNGEERAKGNILERFSAQQFPDLHSELNLSSLELGDSALYFCASSPPGSGDEQFFGPGTRLTVL.

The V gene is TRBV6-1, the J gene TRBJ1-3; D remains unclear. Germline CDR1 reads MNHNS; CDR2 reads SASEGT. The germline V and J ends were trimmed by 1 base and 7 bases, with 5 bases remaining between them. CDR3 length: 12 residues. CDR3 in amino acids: CASSEGRNTIYF. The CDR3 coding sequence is TGTGCCAGCAGTGAAGGGCGGAACACCATATATTTT.

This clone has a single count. CDR3 DNA: TGTGCCAGCAGTTTGGGGGGTTCAAGCTCCTACGAGCAGTACTTC. Residues: CASSLGGSSSYEQYF. This chain connects TRBV28 to TRBJ2-7, with D perhaps TRBD2 (6 bases). The CDR3 has 15 residues. The V gene's germline CDR1 is MDHEN and CDR2 SYDVKM. Trimming removed 3 bases from V and 0 bases from J, with 12 bases in between.

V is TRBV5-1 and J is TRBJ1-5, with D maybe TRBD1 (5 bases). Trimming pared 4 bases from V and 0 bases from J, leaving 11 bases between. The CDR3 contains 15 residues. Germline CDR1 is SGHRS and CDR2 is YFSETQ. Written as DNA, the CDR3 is TGCGCCAGCAGCCCGACAGCGAATAGCAATCAGCCCCAGCATTTT. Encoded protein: CASSPTANSNQPQHF.

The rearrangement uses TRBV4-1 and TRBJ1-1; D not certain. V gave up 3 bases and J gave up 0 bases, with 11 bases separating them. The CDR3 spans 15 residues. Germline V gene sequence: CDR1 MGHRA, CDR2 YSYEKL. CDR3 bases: TGCGCCAGCAGCCACGCCGGGAGTATGAACACTGAAGCTTTCTTT. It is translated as CASSHAGSMNTEAFF.

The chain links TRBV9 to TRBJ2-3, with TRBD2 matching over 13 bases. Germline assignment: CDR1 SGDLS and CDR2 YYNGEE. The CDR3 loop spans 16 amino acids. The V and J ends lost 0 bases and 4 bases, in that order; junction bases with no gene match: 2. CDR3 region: CASSVAGTSGADTQYF. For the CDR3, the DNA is TGTGCCAGCAGCGTAGCCGGGACTAGCGGGGCAGATACGCAGTATTTT.

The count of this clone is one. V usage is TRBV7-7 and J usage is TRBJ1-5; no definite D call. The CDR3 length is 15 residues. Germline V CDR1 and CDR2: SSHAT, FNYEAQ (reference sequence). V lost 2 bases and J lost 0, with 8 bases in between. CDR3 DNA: TGTGCCAGCAGCTTATCTGCGGCTAGCAATCAGCCCCAGCATTTT. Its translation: CASSLSAASNQPQHF.

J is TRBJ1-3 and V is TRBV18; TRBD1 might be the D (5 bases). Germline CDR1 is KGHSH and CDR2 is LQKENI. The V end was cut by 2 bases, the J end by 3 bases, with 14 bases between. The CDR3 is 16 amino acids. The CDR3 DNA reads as TGTGCCAGCTCACCATCGACAGAAACGAGTGGAAACACCATATATTTT. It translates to CASSPSTETSGNTIYF. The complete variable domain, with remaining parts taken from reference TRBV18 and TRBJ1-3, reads NAGVMQNPRHLVRRRGQEARLRCSPMKGHSHVYWYRQLPEEGLKFMVYLQKENIIDESGMPKERFSAEFPKEGPSILRIQQVVRGDSAAYFCASSPSTETSGNTIYFGEGSWLTVV.

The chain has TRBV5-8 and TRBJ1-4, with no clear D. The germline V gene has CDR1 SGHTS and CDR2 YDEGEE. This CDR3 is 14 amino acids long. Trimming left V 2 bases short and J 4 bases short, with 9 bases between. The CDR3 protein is CASSFRLDNEKLFF. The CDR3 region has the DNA TGTGCCAGCAGCTTTCGACTGGATAATGAAAAACTGTTTTTT.